The 24 T cell receptor beta chains below come from one sample, sequenced in a study of graft-versus-host responses after intestinal transplantation. Some clones are missing from TCRdb's copy, which holds only in-frame ones; the method was immunoSEQ multiplex PCR. The top ten clones hold just over 1% of a sample with 21,000 or so clones, 50% to 65% of them seen once. Source: alloreactive CD4+ T cells from a mixed lymphocyte reaction culture, taken before intestinal transplant. The subset here: CFSE-low proliferating T cells sorted from roughly six-day pre-transplant mixed lymphocyte reaction (GvH or HvG direction). These TCRs come from a human patient who received an intestinal transplant.

The chain links TRBV30 to TRBJ2-2; perhaps TRBD2 as D (5 bases). The CDR3 is made up of 14 amino acids. The V gene lost 4 bases and the J gene lost 7 bases, with 16 bases spanning the gap. Germline CDR1 is GTSNPN and CDR2 is SVGIG (reference sequence). The CDR3 sequence is CAWTAGPAGGELFF. The CDR3 DNA reads TGTGCCTGGACCGCGGGCCCGGCCGGCGGGGAGCTGTTTTTT.

The chain links TRBV30 to TRBJ2-7, with TRBD2 identical over 8 bases. Germline assignment: CDR1 GTSNPN and CDR2 SVGIG (reference sequence). The CDR3 spans 14 residues. V gave up 4 bases and J gave up 5 bases; unmatched junction bases: 10. In DNA, the CDR3 is TGTGCCTGGACTAGCGGGCTTCCAGGGAACGAGCAGTACTTC. Residues: CAWTSGLPGNEQYF.

This chain uses TRBV11-2 with TRBJ2-1; possibly TRBD1 for D (5 bases). The CDR3 runs 19 residues. Germline V lookup: CDR1 SGHAT, CDR2 FQNNGV. Deletions cut 1 base from V and 0 bases from J, with 19 bases between. CDR3 region: CASSLVGGGRVLSYNEQFF. The CDR3 bases are TGTGCCAGCAGCTTAGTTGGTGGTGGCAGGGTACTCTCCTACAATGAGCAGTTCTTC.

In nucleotides, the CDR3 is TGTGCCAGTAGTATCACGGGGAGGGCCACCTACGAGCAGTACTTC. This gives the protein CASSITGRATYEQYF. The genes are TRBV19 and TRBJ2-7; 7 nucleotides agree with TRBD2. V shed 3 bases and J 2 bases; nucleotides not matched to a gene: 7. The CDR3 is 15 amino acids. The germline gives CDR1 LNHDA, CDR2 SQIVND (reference sequence).

This clone was detected only a few times. CDR3 bases: TGTGCCAGCAGGAGGACAGTCTCCTACGAGCAGTACTTC. Protein sequence: CASRRTVSYEQYF. The gene calls are TRBV6-1 and TRBJ2-7; a weak D match, TRBD1 (6 bases). Germline CDR1 MNHNS, CDR2 SASEGT. Deletions cut 6 bases from V and 0 bases from J, with 9 bases between. This CDR3 comprises 13 residues.

V is TRBV6-6 and J is TRBJ2-5; 7 bases align to TRBD1. This CDR3 region has 15 residues. Germline V gene sequence: CDR1 MNHNY, CDR2 SVGAGI (reference sequence). With V trimmed by 8 bases and J by 2 bases, 11 bases remained unmatched. DNA of the CDR3: TGTGCCAGCCAGGGACAGTCCAGCGGACAAGAGACCCAGTACTTC. Protein product: CASQGQSSGQETQYF.

This clone was counted only a few times. V usage is TRBV10-2 and J usage is TRBJ2-1, with no clear D. V lost 5 bases to trimming and J lost 7 bases, with 15 bases between them. Germline-derived CDR1 and CDR2 are WSHSY and SAAADI. The CDR3 consists of 14 residues. The CDR3 spells CASSTASRSNEQFF. The CDR3 DNA sequence: TGCGCCAGCAGTACTGCTAGTCGCTCTAATGAGCAGTTCTTC.

This clone has more than one count but fewer than ten. The chain links TRBV19 to TRBJ2-4; possibly TRBD2 for D (5 bases). CDR3 length: 17 amino acids. V was shortened by 1 base and J by 5 bases, with 18 bases between the two germline ends. Per germline, CDR1 LNHDA and CDR2 SQIVND (reference sequence). CDR3 in DNA: TGTGCCAGTAGTATAGCAGGCGGGCGGACCACCCAAAACATTCAGTACTTC. Residues: CASSIAGGRTTQNIQYF.

The V and J genes are TRBV12-5 and TRBJ2-7, with D maybe TRBD1 (5 bases). Trimming took 5 bases from V and 2 from J, leaving 10 bases between them. From germline, CDR1 is LGHNT and CDR2 FRNRAP. The length of the CDR3 is 13 residues. CDR3 in amino acids: CASGRQPPYEQYF. The CDR3 bases are TGTGCTAGTGGTCGACAGCCTCCCTACGAGCAGTACTTC.

This rearrangement joins TRBV2 to TRBJ1-1; 9 bases agree with TRBD1. The CDR3 has 15 residues. V shed 5 bases and J 5 bases; nucleotides not matched to a gene: 9. Germline assignment: CDR1 SNHLY and CDR2 FYNNEI. The CDR3 region is CASSQLGTGTTEAFF. The CDR3 nucleotides are TGTGCCAGCAGTCAATTGGGGACAGGGACTACTGAAGCTTTCTTT.

The V and J genes are TRBV2 and TRBJ1-4, with D maybe TRBD1 (5 bases). The CDR3 is 15 amino acids. Trimming left V 6 bases short and J 3 bases short, with 14 bases between. Germline CDR1 and CDR2: SNHLY and FYNNEI. The chain's CDR3 is CASRSYTGANEKLFF. For the CDR3, the DNA is TGTGCCAGCAGATCCTATACAGGCGCTAATGAAAAACTGTTTTTT.

This clone appeared a few times. The V call is TRBV9, the J call TRBJ2-2, with D unresolved. This CDR3 region has 14 residues. CDR1 and CDR2 from the germline V gene are SGDLS and YYNGEE. The V end was cut by 0 bases, the J end by 8 bases, with 11 bases between. CDR3 nucleotides: TGTGCCAGCAGCGTAGCAGGTTATAGGGGGGAGCTGTTTTTT. It is translated as CASSVAGYRGELFF. The entire variable domain, with the rest obtained from reference TRBV9 and TRBJ2-2, is as follows: DSGVTQTPKHLITATGQRVTLRCSPRSGDLSVYWYQQSLDQGLQFLIQYYNGEERAKGNILERFSAQQFPDLHSELNLSSLELGDSALYFCASSVAGYRGELFFGEGSRLTVL.

The rearrangement joins TRBV28 to TRBJ2-5; no definite D call. V was cut by 6 bases and J by 7 bases, with 15 bases left in between. Per the germline V gene, CDR1 is MDHEN and CDR2 is SYDVKM. The CDR3 is 13 amino acids. CDR3 sequence reads: CASRSVVPGTQYF. For the CDR3, the DNA is TGTGCCAGCAGATCGGTTGTGCCGGGGACCCAGTACTTC.

The chain combines TRBV28 with TRBJ1-2, with a tentative D call TRBD1 (5 bases). The V gene lost 1 base and the J gene lost 7 bases, with 16 bases spanning the gap. Germline loops: CDR1 MDHEN, CDR2 SYDVKM. CDR3 length: 15 amino acids. CDR3 bases: TGTGCCAGCAGTTTATTGGGCAGGGTCGTTGGTGGCTACACCTTC. Protein product: CASSLLGRVVGGYTF.

In this sample, this clone turned up a few times. V and J are TRBV18 and TRBJ1-2, with D perhaps matching TRBD1 (6 bases). There are 14 residues in the CDR3. Germline V CDR1 and CDR2: KGHSH, LQKENI. V was pared by 3 bases and J by 6 bases, with 14 bases between. As DNA, the CDR3 is TGTGCCAGCTCACCGCGACCCAGGGGAGATGGCTACACCTTC. It codes for CASSPRPRGDGYTF.

This chain uses TRBV7-2 with TRBJ1-2; D call uncertain. Germline CDR1 SGHTA, CDR2 FQGNSA. Between the trimmed V and J ends, which lost 1 base and 2 bases, there was a span of 11 bases. The length of the CDR3 is 15 residues. CDR3 DNA: TGTGCCAGCAGCTTAGTTTGGAGGCAGAACTATGGCTACACCTTC. Encoded protein: CASSLVWRQNYGYTF.

This clone was seen just once. V and J are TRBV29-1 and TRBJ2-7; D is ambiguous. Deletions cut 4 bases from V and 4 bases from J, with 11 bases between. Germline V gene lookup returns CDR1 SQVTM and CDR2 ANQGSEA. CDR3 size: 12 residues. CDR3 coding DNA: TGCAGCGTTGTGTCACAGAGTTACGAGCAGTACTTC. Translating gives CSVVSQSYEQYF.

CDR3 bases: TGCGCCAGCACGGTAGCGGGAGGGCGCGTCAATGAGCAGTTCTTC. Translating it yields CASTVAGGRVNEQFF. The genes are TRBV4-1 and TRBJ2-1, with 11 bases aligning to TRBD2. The V gene's germline CDR1 is MGHRA and CDR2 YSYEKL. With 7 bases clipped from V and 6 bases from J, the junction kept 8 bases outside the gene matches. The CDR3 is 15 amino acids.

The V and J genes are TRBV5-1 and TRBJ1-6; D uncertain. Germline V gives CDR1 SGHRS, CDR2 YFSETQ. This CDR3 spans 15 amino acids. The V and J ends lost 2 bases and 7 bases respectively, with 13 bases between them. DNA for the CDR3: TGCGCCAGCAGCTTACCCGGGAGAGCGAATTCACCCCTCCACTTT. As protein: CASSLPGRANSPLHF.

This clone was seen more than once but under ten times. The chain is built from TRBV6-1 and TRBJ2-7; TRBD2 matches at 7 bases. The CDR3 length is 14 residues. V trimming: 10 bases; J trimming: 2 bases; junction bases outside the gene matches: 11. Germline V CDR1 and CDR2: MNHNS, SASEGT. As DNA, the CDR3 is TGTGCCACCCTCATCGGCGGGGGACCCTACGAGCAGTACTTC. Translated: CATLIGGGPYEQYF.

This clone was seen a handful of times. The chain combines TRBV5-1 with TRBJ1-4, with unresolved D. The CDR3 totals 16 residues. Trimming took off 5 bases at V and 0 bases at J, with 14 bases between the two ends. Germline V gene data show CDR1 as SGHRS and CDR2 as YFSETQ. The CDR3 here is CASRMGRYATNEKLFF. CDR3 DNA: TGCGCCAGCAGGATGGGCCGATATGCAACTAATGAAAAACTGTTTTTT.

This clone was found a few times. The J gene is TRBJ1-3, the V gene TRBV2, with TRBD1 matching over 8 bases. Germline lookup yields CDR1 SNHLY and CDR2 FYNNEI. V lost 6 bases and J lost 3; bases outside the gene matches: 1. The CDR3 has 13 residues. This CDR3 reads CASSRGLGNTIYF. Written as DNA, the CDR3 is TGTGCCAGCAGCAGGGGGCTTGGAAACACCATATATTTT.

The chain employs TRBV30 and TRBJ2-7; a weak D match, TRBD2 (6 bases). Germline V gene data show CDR1 as GTSNPN and CDR2 as SVGIG (reference sequence). The CDR3 runs to 14 residues. Trimming took 5 bases from V and 0 from J, leaving 14 bases between them. The CDR3 region has the DNA TGTGCCTGGGGTATTAGGGGAGGCTCCTACGAGCAGTACTTC. It specifies CAWGIRGGSYEQYF.

The genes are TRBV6-6 and TRBJ2-1; D is unclear. Trimming stripped 2 bases from V and 9 bases from J, with 20 bases between. The CDR3 loop spans 16 amino acids. Germline values: CDR1 MNHNY, CDR2 SVGAGI (reference sequence). The DNA for the CDR3 is TGTGCCAGCAGTTACGCAATGGATACGCCTACGGGTGAGCAGTTCTTC. Its protein is CASSYAMDTPTGEQFF.